The 25 T cell receptor beta chains given below trace back to one sample, sequenced in a study of T cell repertoires in cytomegalovirus infection. From the reads, TCRdb called clonotypes with MiXCR, one entry per CDR3 protein. Of 290,000 or so distinct CDR3 sequences listed, roughly 23% are singletons. Sequencing was performed on PBMCs. Source of these receptors: a human donor in good health (CMV status not recorded). Some clones in this sample may be carry-over from other donors' samples.

This clonotype was observed at least ten times. This rearrangement joins TRBV7-9 to TRBJ1-1; TRBD1 might be the D (6 bases). This CDR3 spans 15 amino acids. The V gene lost 5 bases and the J gene lost 4 bases, with 17 bases spanning the gap. The V gene's germline CDR1 is SEHNR and CDR2 FQNEAQ (reference sequence). DNA for the CDR3: TGTGCCAGCAGCGGACCACAGGGTGCGGTCACTGAAGCTTTCTTT. This codes for CASSGPQGAVTEAFF.

This clonotype was picked up a small number of times. The chain joins TRBV10-2 to TRBJ2-1; 14 nucleotides align to TRBD2. V lost 4 bases to trimming and J lost 6 bases; unmatched junction nucleotides: 5. The germline CDR1 and CDR2 sequences are WSHSY and SAAADI. This CDR3 comprises 16 residues. CDR3 bases: TGCGCCAGCAGTGGGCGGGGACTAGCGGGAGTCAATGAGCAGTTCTTC. It codes for CASSGRGLAGVNEQFF.

The chain couples TRBV20-1 to TRBJ2-7; 7 nucleotides agree with TRBD2. Germline CDR1 is DFQATT and CDR2 is SNEGSKA (reference sequence). J was trimmed by 2 bases and V by 1 base; bases with no gene match: 8. The CDR3 consists of 15 residues. CDR3 in amino acids: CSARVWGRAAYEQYF. DNA for the CDR3: TGCAGTGCTAGAGTTTGGGGGAGGGCCGCCTACGAGCAGTACTTC.

The CDR3: CASSTKVGQQQFF. In DNA, the CDR3 is TGTGCCAGCAGCACGAAAGTGGGACAGCAGCAGTTCTTC. The rearrangement joins TRBV28 to TRBJ2-1; 7 bases match TRBD1. The V gene end was trimmed by 6 bases and the J gene end by 11 bases; junction bases not matched to a gene: 10. Germline CDR1 and CDR2: MDHEN and SYDVKM. CDR3 size: 13 residues.

This clonotype was seen repeatedly, ten times or more. The CDR3 spells CASSSEYKQFF. The CDR3 region has the DNA TGTGCCAGCAGCTCCGAGTATAAGCAGTTCTTC. The chain couples TRBV7-2 to TRBJ2-1; D remains ambiguous. This CDR3 comprises 11 residues. In germline, CDR1 is SGHTA, CDR2 FQGNSA. Trimming stripped 4 bases from V and 11 bases from J, with 9 bases between.

The V gene is TRBV4-1, the J gene TRBJ1-4; D unclear. Germline assignment: CDR1 MGHRA and CDR2 YSYEKL. CDR3 length equals 15 residues. The V end was cut by 4 bases, the J end by 0 bases, with 9 bases between. The chain's CDR3 is CASSPWATTNEKLFF. Written as DNA, the CDR3 is TGCGCCAGCAGCCCGTGGGCCACAACTAATGAAAAACTGTTTTTT.

The rearrangement joins TRBV7-9 to TRBJ2-7, with 7 positions matching TRBD2. Germline V gene data show CDR1 as SEHNR and CDR2 as FQNEAQ (reference sequence). V lost 5 bases, J lost 5 bases, and 6 bases stayed unmatched. The CDR3 loop spans 13 amino acids. CDR3 sequence reads: CASSRLAENEQYF. CDR3 DNA: TGTGCCAGCAGCAGGCTAGCGGAAAACGAGCAGTACTTC.

This clonotype showed up just a few times. CDR3 bases: TGTGCCAGCAGTTTAAGGCATGGGGGTTCCAATCAGCCCCAGCATTTT. Its protein product is CASSLRHGGSNQPQHF. The V and J genes are TRBV27 and TRBJ1-5; tentatively, D is TRBD1 (5 bases). Germline values: CDR1 MNHEY, CDR2 SMNVEV (reference sequence). The CDR3 loop spans 16 amino acids. Trimming left V 2 bases short and J 3 bases short, with 14 bases between.

This clonotype was picked up many times. V and J are TRBV19 and TRBJ2-1; 8 bases map to TRBD2. J was trimmed by 4 bases and V by 1 base; bases with no gene match: 3. Germline CDR1 LNHDA, CDR2 SQIVND (reference sequence). The CDR3 runs to 15 residues. The CDR3 region is CASSIVAGRYNEQFF. DNA of the CDR3: TGTGCCAGTAGTATAGTAGCGGGAAGATACAATGAGCAGTTCTTC.

This clonotype came up a few times. The V call is TRBV11-2, the J call TRBJ1-2; D may be TRBD1 (5 bases). This CDR3 has 16 residues. Germline CDR1 is SGHAT and CDR2 is FQNNGV. Trimming removed 0 bases from V and 4 bases from J, with 15 bases in between. CDR3 sequence: CASSLDGGRGPYGYTF. CDR3 bases: TGTGCCAGCAGCTTAGATGGGGGACGGGGACCCTATGGCTACACCTTC. The whole variable domain, remainder taken from reference TRBV11-2 and TRBJ1-2, is EAGVAQSPRYKIIEKRQSVAFWCNPISGHATLYWYQQILGQGPKLLIQFQNNGVVDDSQLPKDRFSAERLKGVDSTLKIQPAKLEDSAVYLCASSLDGGRGPYGYTFGSGTRLTVV.

This clonotype was detected only a few times. The chain joins TRBV28 to TRBJ2-7; 9 nucleotides match TRBD1. The germline CDR1 and CDR2 sequences are MDHEN and SYDVKM. Losses at the gene ends were 5 bases for V and 3 bases for J; bases not matched to a gene: 11. The CDR3 covers 16 residues. The CDR3 sequence: CASSLTGQGARYEQYF. The CDR3 nucleotides are TGTGCCAGCAGTCTAACGGGACAGGGAGCCCGCTACGAGCAGTACTTC.

This clonotype was counted only a few times. The chain couples TRBV5-1 to TRBJ2-1; D unresolved. CDR3 length: 14 amino acids. CDR1 and CDR2 (germline): SGHRS, YFSETQ. V lost 4 bases to trimming and J lost 4 bases, with 12 bases between them. CDR3 in DNA: TGCGCCAGCAGCCCCGAGCCGTCTTACAATGAGCAGTTCTTC. Protein: CASSPEPSYNEQFF.

V and J are TRBV7-9 and TRBJ1-6; TRBD1 might be the D (5 bases). V shed 2 bases and J shed 8 bases, with 10 bases lying between them. This CDR3 comprises 14 residues. Germline V gene data show CDR1 as SEHNR and CDR2 as FQNEAQ (reference sequence). CDR3 in amino acids: CASSLMDNHSPLHF. DNA for the CDR3: TGTGCCAGCAGCTTAATGGACAACCATTCACCCCTCCACTTT.

The chain employs TRBV24-1 and TRBJ2-7; TRBD2 aligns across 9 bases. Germline V lookup: CDR1 KGHDR, CDR2 SFDVKD. This CDR3 has 15 amino acids. Losses at the gene ends were 0 bases for V and 4 bases for J; bases not matched to a gene: 3. CDR3 DNA sequence: TGTGCCACCAGTGATTTGACCAGCGGGAGGTACGAGCAGTACTTC. Translating it yields CATSDLTSGRYEQYF.

This clonotype was counted between two and nine times. V is TRBV28 and J is TRBJ2-5; D is ambiguous. The CDR3 totals 13 residues. With 6 bases removed from V and 0 bases from J, the gap between germline ends came to 8 bases. CDR1 is MDHEN, CDR2 SYDVKM, per germline. CDR3 bases: TGTGCCAGCAGCCGTGGAAACCAAGAGACCCAGTACTTC. It yields the protein CASSRGNQETQYF.

The genes are TRBV19 and TRBJ2-7, with 10 bases fitting TRBD2. The junction had 8 bases not matched to a gene; V was cut back by 3 bases and J by 6 bases. The CDR3 length is 15 residues. In germline, CDR1 is LNHDA, CDR2 SQIVND (reference sequence). The CDR3 loop reads CASSMLAGGVREQYF. CDR3 in DNA: TGTGCCAGTAGTATGTTAGCGGGAGGTGTACGCGAGCAGTACTTC.

This chain connects TRBV20-1 to TRBJ2-5; no definite D call. The V end was cut by 1 base, the J end by 5 bases, with 14 bases between. Germline CDR1 and CDR2: DFQATT and SNEGSKA (reference sequence). The CDR3 length is 14 residues. Here the CDR3 DNA reads TGCAGTGCTAGAGTAGCTAGGAGTATTGAGACCCAGTACTTC. This translates into CSARVARSIETQYF.

The rearrangement uses TRBV15 and TRBJ2-2; 9 positions match TRBD2. V lost 5 bases, J lost 2 bases, and 9 bases stayed unmatched. The CDR3 totals 17 residues. Germline CDR1 is LNHNV and CDR2 is YYDKDF (reference sequence). The CDR3 loop reads CATSVARGRANTGELFF. CDR3 nucleotide sequence: TGTGCCACCAGCGTAGCTCGCGGGAGGGCCAACACCGGGGAGCTGTTTTTT.

This chain joins TRBV2 and TRBJ2-5; 9 bases agree with TRBD2. Germline lookup yields CDR1 SNHLY and CDR2 FYNNEI. The CDR3 runs 15 residues. V shed 5 bases and J 5 bases; nucleotides not matched to a gene: 9. CDR3 in DNA: TGTGCCAGCAGTTTCCCAGCGGGGGGCGGGGAGACCCAGTACTTC. It specifies CASSFPAGGGETQYF.

J is TRBJ2-3 and V is TRBV28; D not resolved. Germline CDR1 MDHEN, CDR2 SYDVKM. This CDR3 has 14 residues. The V gene lost 7 bases and the J gene lost 6 bases, with 17 bases spanning the gap. Here the CDR3 reads CASTHGPPRDTQYF. CDR3 nucleotides: TGTGCCAGCACCCATGGCCCACCGCGGGATACGCAGTATTTT. Looking up the rest from reference TRBV28 and TRBJ2-3 gives the full variable domain: DVKVTQSSRYLVKRTGEKVFLECVQDMDHENMFWYRQDPGLGLRLIYFSYDVKMKEKGDIPEGYSVSREKKERFSLILESASTNQTSMYLCASTHGPPRDTQYFGPGTRLTVL.

This clonotype appeared many times. The chain uses TRBV19 and TRBJ1-1, with D perhaps matching TRBD1 (5 bases). V lost 2 bases, J lost 4 bases, and 11 bases lay in between. Germline V CDR1 and CDR2: LNHDA, SQIVND (reference sequence). This CDR3 region has 14 residues. The CDR3 protein is CASSIQGDGTEAFF. Here the CDR3 DNA reads TGTGCCAGTAGTATACAGGGTGACGGCACTGAAGCTTTCTTT.

The chain joins TRBV6-2 or TRBV6-3 to TRBJ2-7; D is perhaps TRBD1 (6 bases). The V end was cut by 6 bases, the J end by 6 bases, with 21 bases between. This CDR3 is 15 amino acids long. The germline CDR1 and CDR2 sequences are MNHEY and SVGEGT. The CDR3 DNA follows: TGTGCCAGCAGGCTCCCCGGGACAAATAACCCCGAGCAGTACTTC. Protein: CASRLPGTNNPEQYF.

This clonotype appeared many times. The V and J genes are TRBV7-2 and TRBJ2-1; 7 nucleotides agree with TRBD2. This CDR3 region has 15 residues. J was trimmed by 3 bases and V by 1 base; bases with no gene match: 3. The germline gives CDR1 SGHTA, CDR2 FQGNSA. The CDR3 spells CASSLVGGGYNEQFF. The DNA for the CDR3 is TGTGCCAGCAGCTTAGTGGGGGGGGGCTACAATGAGCAGTTCTTC.

The rearrangement uses TRBV28 and TRBJ2-3, with 10 bases fitting TRBD2. The CDR3 runs to 15 residues. Losses at the gene ends were 5 bases for V and 5 bases for J; bases not matched to a gene: 7. Germline V gene data show CDR1 as MDHEN and CDR2 as SYDVKM. CDR3 residues: CASSPWTSGGDTQYF. For the CDR3, the DNA is TGTGCCAGCAGTCCCTGGACTAGCGGTGGAGATACGCAGTATTTT.

The chain links TRBV19 to TRBJ2-6; no clear D. The V end was cut by 2 bases, the J end by 0 bases, with 8 bases between. Germline CDR1 LNHDA, CDR2 SQIVND (reference sequence). The CDR3 covers 16 residues. The CDR3 bases are TGTGCCAGTAGTATATTGGTGAGCTCTGGGGCCAACGTCCTGACTTTC. This encodes CASSILVSSGANVLTF.